This T cell receptor beta chain derives from a study of blood T cell repertoires in COVID-19. Germline V gives CDR1 GTSNPN, CDR2 SVGIG (reference sequence). Trimming removed 2 bases from V and 2 bases from J, with 12 bases in between. This CDR3 spans 14 amino acids. In the original analysis: Amplification from reference gene primers served as the basis for estimated nucleated cell counts. TCRdb's table, derived via immunoSEQ multiplex PCR, lists solely in-frame clones and lacks some. That table is the source of V, J and clone size, and D and trimming were worked out from the DNA. The sample lists about 490,000 clones, approximately 83% seen once, with approximately 2.9% in the top ten.

This rearrangement joins TRBV30 to TRBJ1-2, with a tentative D call TRBD1 (6 bases). The sample comprised peripheral blood. The origin of this receptor is a human donor in a cohort sampled during active COVID-19. CDR3 nucleotides: TGTGCCTGGAGTTCCATGCAGGGGAACTATGGCTACACCTTC. It specifies CAWSSMQGNYGYTF.